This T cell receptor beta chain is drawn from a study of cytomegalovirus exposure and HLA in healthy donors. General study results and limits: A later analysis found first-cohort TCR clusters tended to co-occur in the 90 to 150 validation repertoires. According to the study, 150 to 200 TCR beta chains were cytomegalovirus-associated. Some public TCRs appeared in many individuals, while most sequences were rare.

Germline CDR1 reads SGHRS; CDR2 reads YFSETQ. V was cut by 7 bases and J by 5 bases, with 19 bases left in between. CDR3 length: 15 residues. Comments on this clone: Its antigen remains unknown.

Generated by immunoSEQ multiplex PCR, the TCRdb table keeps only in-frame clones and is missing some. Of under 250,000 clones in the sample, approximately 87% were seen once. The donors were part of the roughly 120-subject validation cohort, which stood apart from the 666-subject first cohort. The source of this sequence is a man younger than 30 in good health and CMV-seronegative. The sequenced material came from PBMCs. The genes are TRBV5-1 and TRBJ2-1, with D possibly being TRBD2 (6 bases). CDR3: CASAPSSARHNEQFF. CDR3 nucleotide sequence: TGCGCCAGCGCCCCTTCTAGCGCCCGGCACAATGAGCAGTTCTTC.